This T cell receptor (beta chain) was observed in a study of post-analysis software for immune sequencing data. Study context: Recorded subtypes: relapsing-remitting, secondary progressive, progressive-relapsing; some patients unannotated.

Findings of the study overall: Controls showed significantly higher normalized Chao1 diversity than did multiple sclerosis patients. Five or six TRBV segments were more frequent in patients than controls; TRBV5-6, TRBV5-1 and TRBV20-1 belonged to this group. Samples made in the same batch grouped tightly together by F measure.

As concerns this clonotype: What it binds is not known.

cDNA libraries for TCR beta contained unique molecular identifiers. A population of roughly 0.95 to 10 million T cells gave rise to about half a million cDNA molecules. Each CDR3 protein is one row after TCRdb ran MiXCR on the PCR reads. The table includes approximately 690,000 distinct CDR3 sequences, 55% to 60% detected once. This CDR3 has 11 residues. V lost 7 bases and J lost 7; bases outside the gene matches: 3. Germline values: CDR1 SGHRS, CDR2 YFSETQ. The sequence was obtained from a girl aged 2 to 9 with multiple sclerosis. The genes are TRBV5-1 and TRBJ1-2; 8 positions agree with TRBD1. The source material was blood. The CDR3 DNA is TGCGCCAGCGGGACAGGATTTGGCTACACCTTC. Translation gives CASGTGFGYTF.